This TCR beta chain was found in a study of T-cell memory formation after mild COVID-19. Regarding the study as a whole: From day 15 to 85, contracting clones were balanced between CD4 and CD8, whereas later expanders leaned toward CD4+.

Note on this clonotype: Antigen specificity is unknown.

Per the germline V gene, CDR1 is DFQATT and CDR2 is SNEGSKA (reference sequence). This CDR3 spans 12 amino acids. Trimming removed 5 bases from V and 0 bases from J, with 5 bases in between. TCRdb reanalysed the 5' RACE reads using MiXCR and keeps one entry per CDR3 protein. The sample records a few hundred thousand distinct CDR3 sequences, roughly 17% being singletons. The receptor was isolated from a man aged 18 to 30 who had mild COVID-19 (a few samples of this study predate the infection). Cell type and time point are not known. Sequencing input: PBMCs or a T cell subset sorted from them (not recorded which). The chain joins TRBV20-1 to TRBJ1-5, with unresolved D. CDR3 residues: CSAGYSNQPQHF. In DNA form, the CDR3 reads TGCAGTGCTGGGTATAGCAATCAGCCCCAGCATTTT.